This T cell receptor (beta chain) was captured in a study of blood T cell repertoires in COVID-19. Study-wide background: PBMCs, B-cell-depleted T cells, or T cells provided the cDNA or gDNA that made up the material.

Cohorts were determined from participant-reported clinical history. Germline CDR1 reads LNHDA; CDR2 reads SQIVND (reference sequence). J was trimmed by 3 bases and V by 7 bases; bases with no gene match: 4. The CDR3 runs to 14 residues. Original data processing: Estimated nucleated cell counts came from reference gene primer amplification. Sequenced by immunoSEQ multiplex PCR; TCRdb stores in-frame clones only, minus some. The V and J calls and the clone size are those of that table, but D and trimming were determined from the DNA. The sample has approximately 290,000 clones; approximately 85% are singletons.

The V call is TRBV19, the J call TRBJ2-1, with 9 bases that match TRBD1. The TCR sequence derives from a woman aged 30 to 39 who had recovered from COVID-19. The sequencing input was PBMCs or T cells enriched from blood (not recorded which). CDR3 nucleotides: TGTGCCAGTAAATACAGGGGGCTCTACAATGAGCAGTTCTTC. This codes for CASKYRGLYNEQFF. Drawing the rest from reference TRBV19 and TRBJ2-1, the complete variable domain is DGGITQSPKYLFRKEGQNVTLSCEQNLNHDAMYWYRQDPGQGLRLIYYSQIVNDFQKGDIAEGYSVSREKKESFPLTVTSAQKNPTAFYLCASKYRGLYNEQFFGPGTRLTVL.